A single sample is the source of the 21 T cell receptor beta chains below, sequenced in a study of blood T cell repertoires in COVID-19. TCRdb keeps only in-frame clones here, not all; method: immunoSEQ multiplex PCR. There are around 330,000 clones in the sample; approximately 86% occur only once, and just under 9% lies in the top ten. Sequencing was done on a sample of PBMCs or T cells enriched from blood (not recorded which). Receptors originate from a woman aged 18-30 years who had recovered from COVID-19.

V gene TRBV7-3 combines with J gene TRBJ1-1; no reliable D call. This CDR3 is 13 amino acids long. With 4 bases removed from V and 3 bases from J, the gap between germline ends came to 9 bases. Germline V CDR1 and CDR2: SGHTA, FQGTGA. The CDR3 here is CASSSSTDTEAFF. CDR3 in DNA: TGTGCCAGCAGCTCAAGTACAGACACTGAAGCTTTCTTT. Full variable domain (remainder filled in from reference TRBV7-3 and TRBJ1-1): GAGVSQTPSNKVTEKGKYVELRCDPISGHTALYWYRQSLGQGPEFLIYFQGTGAADDSGLPNDRFFAVRPEGSVSTLKIQRTERGDSAVYLCASSSSTDTEAFFGQGTRLTVV.

The chain has TRBV5-1 and TRBJ2-7; 9 bases agree with TRBD1. V was pared by 4 bases and J by 6 bases, with 11 bases of the junction left unmatched. The V gene's germline CDR1 is SGHRS and CDR2 YFSETQ. This CDR3 has 15 amino acids. CDR3 protein: CASSLLTGGGGEQYF. The CDR3 DNA sequence: TGCGCCAGCAGCCTATTAACAGGGGGCGGGGGCGAGCAGTACTTC.

The chain is built from TRBV29-1 and TRBJ1-2; unclear D gene. V was cut by 2 bases and J by 4 bases, with 14 bases left in between. From germline, CDR1 is SQVTM and CDR2 ANQGSEA. The CDR3 extends over 14 amino acids. CDR3 protein: CSVEYGDAGYGYTF. The CDR3 nucleotides are TGCAGCGTTGAATACGGGGATGCTGGCTATGGCTACACCTTC.

The chain joins TRBV7-2 to TRBJ1-6; 9 bases align to TRBD1. The germline V gene encodes CDR1 SGHTA and CDR2 FQGNSA. The CDR3 loop spans 16 amino acids. Losses at the gene ends were 4 bases for V and 6 bases for J; bases not matched to a gene: 7. CDR3 in DNA: TGTGCCAGCAGCTCCCGGACAGGGGATGGTAATTCACCCCTCCACTTT. Its protein is CASSSRTGDGNSPLHF.

Only a few counts were recorded for this clone. Within the sample, other DNA sequences also encode this same CDR3. This rearrangement joins TRBV12-5 to TRBJ1-2; D remains ambiguous. This CDR3 spans 12 amino acids. Trimming took off 6 bases at V and 4 bases at J, with 9 bases between the two ends. Germline loops: CDR1 LGHNT, CDR2 FRNRAP. CDR3 DNA: TGTGCTAGTGGGGGAAGCGGCTATGGCTACACCTTC. This codes for CASGGSGYGYTF.

The chain recombines TRBV27 with TRBJ2-6, with 9 bases lining up with TRBD2. Losses at the gene ends were 3 bases for V and 0 bases for J; bases not matched to a gene: 0. This CDR3 is 16 amino acids long. The germline V gene encodes CDR1 MNHEY and CDR2 SMNVEV (reference sequence). The CDR3 region is CASSFSGSSGANVLTF. The CDR3 nucleotides are TGTGCCAGCAGTTTTAGCGGGAGCTCTGGGGCCAACGTCCTGACTTTC.

The chain combines TRBV5-5 with TRBJ1-3; D is uncertain. CDR1 is SGHKS, CDR2 YYEKEE, per germline (reference sequence). This CDR3 contains 16 residues. V dropped 2 bases and J dropped 0 bases, with 12 bases sitting between them. CDR3 nucleotides: TGTGCCAGCAGCTTTTCGCCCAGAAACTCTGGAAACACCATATATTTT. This codes for CASSFSPRNSGNTIYF.

The DNA for the CDR3 is TGCGCCAGCAGCTTGTTAGGGGCAGATTTGAACACTGAAGCTTTCTTT. The encoded protein is CASSLLGADLNTEAFF. This chain connects TRBV5-1 to TRBJ1-1; D might be TRBD1 (5 bases). Trimming cost V 1 base and J 0 bases, with 13 bases left between them. This CDR3 has 16 residues. Germline V lookup: CDR1 SGHRS, CDR2 YFSETQ.

The V and J genes are TRBV19 and TRBJ2-6; D possibly corresponds to TRBD2 (6 bases). Germline V CDR1 and CDR2: LNHDA, SQIVND (reference sequence). V lost 7 bases to trimming and J lost 0 bases, with 13 bases between them. CDR3 size: 16 residues. CDR3 coding DNA: TGTGCCAGTAACCCGGGACTGACCTCTGGGGCCAACGTCCTGACTTTC. Protein sequence: CASNPGLTSGANVLTF.

The chain links TRBV10-3 to TRBJ1-1; 9 bases line up with TRBD1. Trimming removed 5 bases from V and 3 bases from J; junction bases left unmatched: 4. CDR1 and CDR2 from the germline V gene are ENHRY and SYGVKD. The CDR3 contains 14 residues. CDR3 DNA sequence: TGTGCCATCAGTATGACAGGGGGTTACACTGAAGCTTTCTTT. Translating it yields CAISMTGGYTEAFF.

The V and J genes are TRBV21-1 and TRBJ1-5. TRBV21-1 is described as a pseudogene. The CDR3 covers 15 residues. The CDR3 protein is CASSKGRRLGQPQHF. The CDR3, as DNA: TGTGCCAGCAGCAAAGGCAGGAGGTTGGGTCAGCCCCAGCATTTT.

V gene TRBV3-1 (or the pseudogene TRBV3-2) combines with J gene TRBJ1-4; D is undetermined. The CDR3 totals 13 residues. Trimming took 1 base from V and 7 from J, leaving 7 bases between them. Germline-derived CDR1 and CDR2 are LGHDT and YNNKEL (reference sequence). In DNA, the CDR3 is TGTGCCAGCAGCCAAGGTTCGTTTGAAAAACTGTTTTTT. This codes for CASSQGSFEKLFF.

The rearrangement joins TRBV28 to TRBJ1-2; TRBD1 aligns across 8 bases. The CDR3 runs 15 residues. The ends lost 4 bases at V and 0 bases at J; junction bases unmatched: 4. Per the germline V gene, CDR1 is MDHEN and CDR2 is SYDVKM. The DNA of the CDR3 is TGTGCCAGCAGTTCAGGGGGCAGATCTAACTATGGCTACACCTTC. It yields the protein CASSSGGRSNYGYTF.

A single count supports this clone. The V and J genes are TRBV6-2 or TRBV6-3 and TRBJ2-7; D might be TRBD1 (7 bases). CDR3 length: 15 amino acids. V was clipped by 3 bases and J by 3 bases, with 15 bases between them. Germline V gene sequence: CDR1 MNHEY, CDR2 SVGEGT. CDR3 loop: CASSYAAGGYYEQYF. The CDR3, as DNA: TGTGCCAGCAGTTATGCGGCAGGGGGGTACTACGAGCAGTACTTC.

CDR3: CASSLNRVSLLRTEAFF. The CDR3 nucleotides are TGTGCCAGCAGTTTAAACAGGGTGTCCCTCTTAAGGACTGAAGCTTTCTTT. The chain uses TRBV27 and TRBJ1-1, with a weak D call TRBD1 (6 bases). Deletions cut 2 bases from V and 5 bases from J, with 21 bases between. This CDR3 has 17 residues. CDR1 is MNHEY and CDR2 is SMNVEV in the germline V gene (reference sequence).

The chain links TRBV30 to TRBJ2-3; 9 bases agree with TRBD2. The CDR3 totals 13 residues. V lost 4 bases and J lost 5; bases outside the gene matches: 4. CDR1 is GTSNPN, CDR2 SVGIG, per germline (reference sequence). CDR3 DNA sequence: TGTGCCTGGACTAGCGGGGCGGGAGATACGCAGTATTTT. Amino acid sequence: CAWTSGAGDTQYF.

The J gene is TRBJ2-3, the V gene TRBV29-1, with 10 nucleotides matching TRBD1. With 3 bases clipped from V and 2 bases from J, the junction kept 2 bases outside the gene matches. The germline V gene has CDR1 SQVTM and CDR2 ANQGSEA. The CDR3 contains 14 residues. CDR3 protein: CSVDGTGDTDTQYF. The DNA of the CDR3 is TGCAGCGTTGATGGGACAGGGGACACAGATACGCAGTATTTT.

The CDR3: CASSPMQGYGYGYTF. The CDR3, as DNA: TGCGCCAGCAGCCCAATGCAGGGGTATGGCTATGGCTACACCTTC. J is TRBJ1-2 and V is TRBV4-3, with D possibly TRBD1 on 6 matching bases. CDR3 length: 15 residues. In germline, CDR1 is LGHNA, CDR2 YSLEER. Trimming removed 4 bases from V and 4 bases from J, with 16 bases in between.

V is TRBV7-2 and J is TRBJ1-3, with D unclear. Germline assignment: CDR1 SGHTA and CDR2 FQGNSA. V dropped 1 base and J dropped 7 bases, with 14 bases sitting between them. CDR3 length: 15 amino acids. The chain's CDR3 is CASSLDSSPPNTIYF. The CDR3 DNA sequence: TGTGCCAGCAGCTTAGACTCAAGTCCCCCGAACACCATATATTTT.

The chain links TRBV3-1 (or the pseudogene TRBV3-2) to TRBJ2-6; maybe TRBD2 (6 bases). Deletions cut 8 bases from V and 1 base from J, with 12 bases between. Germline V CDR1 and CDR2: LGHDT, YNNKEL (reference sequence). The CDR3 covers 15 residues. The CDR3 DNA sequence: TGTGCCAGCCTAACTAGCAAGTCTGGGGCCAACGTCCTGACTTTC. This codes for CASLTSKSGANVLTF.

The chain carries TRBV5-1 and TRBJ1-1; D is unresolved. This CDR3 contains 15 residues. V dropped 1 base and J dropped 1 base, with 11 bases sitting between them. Germline V lookup: CDR1 SGHRS, CDR2 YFSETQ. The CDR3 sequence is CASSLLGRGNTEAFF. CDR3 nucleotide sequence: TGCGCCAGCAGCTTGTTAGGTCGGGGGAACACTGAAGCTTTCTTT.